The clone carrying this TCR beta chain was detected only a few times. Its antigen is not identified. This specimen belongs to a study of blood T cells in healthy people across ages. Study conclusions and caveats: A strong correlation was seen between TCR beta diversity and naive T cell percentage.

The germline CDR1 and CDR2 sequences are DFQATT and SNEGSKA (reference sequence). Germline trimming cut 4 bases from V and 8 bases from J; bases unmatched to any gene: 8. CDR3 size: 14 residues. Isolation of PBMCs gave at least 7 million cells per sample. A second PCR of roughly 7 to 11 cycles used a sample-barcoded 5' primer and a J-beta primer mix. Paired-end reads containing CDR3 totaled no fewer than 3 million for each sample. TCRdb independently ran MiXCR on the 5' RACE reads; one entry per CDR3 protein. The table includes 850,000 to 1,100,000 distinct CDR3 sequences, about two fifths detected once.

The receptor comes from a man aged 18 to 30 in good health. The sequenced sample was blood. The chain combines TRBV20-1 with TRBJ1-6; the match to TRBD1 covers 7 bases. The CDR3 bases are TGCAGTGCTACCTACAGGGGTAATGATTCACCCCTCCACTTT. It specifies CSATYRGNDSPLHF.